This TCR beta chain was captured in a study of shared clonotypes between healthy human individuals. From germline, CDR1 is MNHEY and CDR2 SVGAGI. V was pared by 4 bases and J by 6 bases, with 8 bases of the junction left unmatched. The CDR3 is made up of 14 amino acids. Libraries were prepared by immunoSEQ multiplex PCR; TCRdb keeps only in-frame clonotypes and omits some of them. Of millions of clones in the sample, 85% to 95% were seen once. The chain links TRBV6-5 to TRBJ1-2; 7 bases agree with TRBD1. This clonotype was obtained from a man between 18 and 35 years old in good health. The sequenced sample consisted of naive CD4+ T cells sorted from blood. Subset reported: CD45RA+ positively selected. Here the CDR3 DNA reads TGTGCCAGCAGTTCGGGACAGATCACTCATGGCTACACCTTC. Protein product: CASSSGQITHGYTF.